The next 10 T cell receptor beta chains were all read from a single sample in a study of cytomegalovirus exposure and HLA in healthy donors. Researchers ran the PCR with 60 Vbeta and 13 Jbeta primers. Method: immunoSEQ multiplex PCR; TCRdb's copy keeps in-frame clones and lacks some. This sample has fewer than 250,000 clones, with 82% found just once. The sequenced sample was PBMCs. Receptor source: a man aged 40-49 years in good health and CMV-seropositive.

The CDR3 bases are TGTGCCAGCGGCGACAGGGGACAAGAGACCCAGTACTTC. Translation: CASGDRGQETQYF. The chain employs TRBV27 and TRBJ2-5, with TRBD1 identical over 8 bases. V trimming: 8 bases; J trimming: 2 bases; junction bases outside the gene matches: 4. Germline CDR1 and CDR2: MNHEY and SMNVEV (reference sequence). This CDR3 has 13 amino acids.

V usage is TRBV9 and J usage is TRBJ1-1; 8 bases are shared with TRBD1. CDR1 is SGDLS and CDR2 is YYNGEE in the germline V gene. V lost 0 bases to trimming and J lost 1 base; unmatched junction nucleotides: 11. This CDR3 contains 18 residues. CDR3 in amino acids: CASSVAPRRQGANTEAFF. The CDR3 nucleotides are TGTGCCAGCAGCGTAGCCCCGAGAAGGCAGGGGGCGAACACTGAAGCTTTCTTT. Full variable domain (outside the CDR3, taken from reference TRBV9 and TRBJ1-1): DSGVTQTPKHLITATGQRVTLRCSPRSGDLSVYWYQQSLDQGLQFLIQYYNGEERAKGNILERFSAQQFPDLHSELNLSSLELGDSALYFCASSVAPRRQGANTEAFFGQGTRLTVV.

The chain carries TRBV2 and TRBJ1-5; D is ambiguous. There are 14 residues in the CDR3. The germline CDR1 and CDR2 sequences are SNHLY and FYNNEI. V dropped 6 bases and J dropped 0 bases, with 9 bases sitting between them. The CDR3 bases are TGTGCCAGCAGGGCAGGCCTTAGCAATCAGCCCCAGCATTTT. It yields the protein CASRAGLSNQPQHF.

This clone was counted a single time. V is TRBV5-1 and J is TRBJ1-2; D gene uncertain. The germline CDR1 and CDR2 sequences are SGHRS and YFSETQ. Trimming removed 5 bases from V and 4 bases from J, with 18 bases in between. This CDR3 has 15 residues. The CDR3 loop reads CASSAPGRTTYGYTF. The CDR3 DNA reads TGCGCCAGCAGTGCACCGGGTCGAACGACCTATGGCTACACCTTC.

DNA for the CDR3: TGTGCCAGCAGCTTGACTAGCGAACCTTACTCCTACGAGCAGTACGTC. Protein product: CASSLTSEPYSYEQYV. The chain combines TRBV25-1 with TRBJ2-7, with TRBD2 identical over 8 bases. The germline V gene encodes CDR1 MGHDK and CDR2 SYGVNS. The CDR3 loop spans 16 amino acids. The ends lost 6 bases at V and 0 bases at J; junction bases unmatched: 10.

The V and J genes are TRBV6-1 and TRBJ2-7; 9 positions agree with TRBD2. Trimming at V came to 10 bases and at J to 2 bases, leaving 6 bases not matched to a gene. Per the germline V gene, CDR1 is MNHNS and CDR2 is SASEGT. There are 13 residues in the CDR3. The CDR3: CATQREATYEQYF. The CDR3 DNA sequence: TGTGCCACCCAGCGGGAGGCAACCTACGAGCAGTACTTC.

This chain connects TRBV19 to TRBJ2-1; a possible D gene is TRBD2 (5 bases). This CDR3 comprises 16 residues. CDR1 is LNHDA and CDR2 is SQIVND in the germline V gene (reference sequence). Trimming cost V 1 base and J 0 bases, with 10 bases left between them. The CDR3: CASSIGGSSSYNEQFF. As DNA, the CDR3 is TGTGCCAGTAGTATAGGCGGGTCGAGCTCCTACAATGAGCAGTTCTTC.

CDR3 sequence: CASSLGTGKNEKLFF. CDR3 bases: TGTGCCAGCAGCCTAGGGACAGGGAAAAATGAAAAACTGTTTTTT. The rearrangement uses TRBV14 and TRBJ1-4; 9 bases agree with TRBD1. Unmatched junction bases numbered 5, after V lost 4 bases and J lost 5 bases. The CDR3 is 15 residues long. Germline CDR1 and CDR2: SGHDN and FVKESK.

This clone was seen a few times. The rearrangement links TRBV15 to TRBJ2-3; TRBD2 aligns across 9 bases. V lost 11 bases, J lost 0 bases, and 6 bases stayed unmatched. Germline V gene sequence: CDR1 LNHNV, CDR2 YYDKDF (reference sequence). CDR3 size: 14 residues. As DNA, the CDR3 is TGTGCCGCAGCGGGGGGAACTAGCACAGATACGCAGTATTTT. Translated: CAAAGGTSTDTQYF.

This clone was observed a few times. The chain employs TRBV6-6 and TRBJ2-7; unclear D gene. Germline V CDR1 and CDR2: MNHNY, SVGAGI (reference sequence). This CDR3 is built from 15 residues. V lost 6 bases and J 0 bases, leaving 15 bases between the germline ends. The CDR3 loop is CASRTGPPSSYEQYF. The CDR3 nucleotides are TGTGCCAGCAGGACGGGTCCACCTAGCTCCTACGAGCAGTACTTC.